This T cell receptor beta chain was documented in a study of blood T cell repertoires in COVID-19. Study as a whole: Some COVID-19 samples were acute and others convalescent; all came from the United States, Italy and Spain. T cells, B-cell-depleted T cells, or PBMCs supplied cDNA or gDNA.

CDR3 length: 17 residues. Germline-derived CDR1 and CDR2 are MNHNS and SASEGT. Trimming took 4 bases from V and 0 from J, leaving 18 bases between them. In the authors' workflow: Amplification of reference gene primers provided the estimated nucleated cell counts. Profiling relied on immunoSEQ multiplex PCR, and the TCRdb table lists in-frame clones only, not all of them. That table is the source of V, J and clone size, and D and trimming were worked out from the DNA. The data contain 130,000 to 150,000 clones, over 80% of them singletons. Sequenced sample: peripheral blood. The sequence derives from a woman aged 40 to 50 with active or convalescent COVID-19. This sequence joins TRBV6-1 and TRBJ1-2; no firm D call. This chain's CDR3 is CASSAKDPARANYGYTF. CDR3 DNA sequence: TGTGCCAGCAGTGCCAAGGACCCGGCGAGGGCTAACTATGGCTACACCTTC.